This T cell receptor (beta chain) is drawn from a study of blood T cells in healthy people across ages. The CDR3 loop spans 16 amino acids. The germline gives CDR1 SEHNR, CDR2 FQNEAQ (reference sequence). V was pared by 4 bases and J by 2 bases, with 8 bases of the junction left unmatched. A sample-barcoded 5' primer and a J-beta primer mix were used in a second PCR of roughly 6 to 11 cycles. TCRdb independently ran MiXCR on the 5' RACE reads; one entry per CDR3 protein. Of 500,000 to 700,000 distinct CDR3 sequences in the sample, roughly 30% were seen once. This clonotype was observed at least ten times. The antigen is not known. Findings and limits, study-wide: Long-lived donors carried more naive CD4+ cells and greater diversity than aged donors. Measured against age, TCR beta diversity per million T cells decreased in a roughly linear manner.

This sequence joins TRBV7-9 and TRBJ2-5; the match to TRBD1 covers 9 bases. This receptor was identified in a woman older than 75 in good health. Source material: blood. The CDR3 DNA reads as TGTGCCAGCAGCTCCCGGGACAGGGAAAGGCAAGAGACCCAGTACTTC. Translating it yields CASSSRDRERQETQYF.